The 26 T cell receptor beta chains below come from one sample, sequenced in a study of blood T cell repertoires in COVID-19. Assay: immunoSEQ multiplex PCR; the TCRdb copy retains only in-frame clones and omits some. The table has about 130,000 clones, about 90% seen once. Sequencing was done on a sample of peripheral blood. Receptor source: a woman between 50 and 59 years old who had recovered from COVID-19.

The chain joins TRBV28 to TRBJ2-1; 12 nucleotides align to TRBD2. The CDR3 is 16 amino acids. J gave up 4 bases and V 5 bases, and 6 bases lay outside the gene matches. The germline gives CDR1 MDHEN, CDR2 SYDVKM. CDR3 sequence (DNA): TGTGCCAGCAGTCCCCTAGCGGGAGGGATATACAATGAGCAGTTCTTC. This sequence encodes CASSPLAGGIYNEQFF.

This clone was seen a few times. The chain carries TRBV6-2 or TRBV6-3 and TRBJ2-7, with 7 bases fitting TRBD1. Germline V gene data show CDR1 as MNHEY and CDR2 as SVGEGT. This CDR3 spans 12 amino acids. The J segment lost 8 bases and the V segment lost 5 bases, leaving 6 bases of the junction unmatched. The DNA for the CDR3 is TGTGCCAGCAGTCTTAGACAGGGCCAGCAGTACTTC. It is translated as CASSLRQGQQYF.

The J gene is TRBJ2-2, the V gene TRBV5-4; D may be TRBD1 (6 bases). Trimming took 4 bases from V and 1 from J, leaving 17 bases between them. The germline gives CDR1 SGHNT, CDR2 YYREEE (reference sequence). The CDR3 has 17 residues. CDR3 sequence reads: CASSPAHGRGNTGELFF. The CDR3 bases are TGTGCCAGCAGCCCGGCGCATGGCAGGGGGAACACCGGGGAGCTGTTTTTT.

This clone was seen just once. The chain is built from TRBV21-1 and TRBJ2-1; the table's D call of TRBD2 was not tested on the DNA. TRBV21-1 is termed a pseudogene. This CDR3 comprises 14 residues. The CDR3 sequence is CASSKASSYNEQFF. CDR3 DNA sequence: TGTGCCAGCAGCAAAGCCTCCTCCTACAATGAGCAGTTCTTC.

CDR3 sequence reads: CASSLARAGQGYEQYF. In nucleotides, the CDR3 is TGCGCCAGCAGCTTAGCCCGCGCGGGACAGGGCTACGAGCAGTACTTC. V gene TRBV5-1 combines with J gene TRBJ2-7; 9 bases match TRBD1. The CDR3 extends over 16 amino acids. V shed 2 bases, J shed 3 bases, and the junction held 9 bases outside the gene matches. The V gene's germline CDR1 is SGHRS and CDR2 YFSETQ.

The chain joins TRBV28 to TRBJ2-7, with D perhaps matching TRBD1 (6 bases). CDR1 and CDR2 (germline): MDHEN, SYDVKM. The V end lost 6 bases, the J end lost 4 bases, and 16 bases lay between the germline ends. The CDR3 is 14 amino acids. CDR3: CASRITGKRYEQYF. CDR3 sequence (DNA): TGTGCCAGCAGAATAACAGGGAAGAGGTACGAGCAGTACTTC.

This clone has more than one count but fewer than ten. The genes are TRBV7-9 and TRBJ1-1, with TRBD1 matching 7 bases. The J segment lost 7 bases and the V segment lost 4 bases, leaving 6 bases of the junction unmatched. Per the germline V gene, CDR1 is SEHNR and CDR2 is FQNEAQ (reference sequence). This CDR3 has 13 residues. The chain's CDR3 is CASSSTGRGEAFF. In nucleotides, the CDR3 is TGTGCCAGCAGCTCGACAGGGCGGGGTGAAGCTTTCTTT.

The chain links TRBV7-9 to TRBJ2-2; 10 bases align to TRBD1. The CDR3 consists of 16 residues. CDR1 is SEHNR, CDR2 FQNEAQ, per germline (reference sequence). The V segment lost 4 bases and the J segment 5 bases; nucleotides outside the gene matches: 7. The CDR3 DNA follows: TGTGCCAGCAGCTACGGGGACAGGGGTGGTACCGGGGAGCTGTTTTTT. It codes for CASSYGDRGGTGELFF.

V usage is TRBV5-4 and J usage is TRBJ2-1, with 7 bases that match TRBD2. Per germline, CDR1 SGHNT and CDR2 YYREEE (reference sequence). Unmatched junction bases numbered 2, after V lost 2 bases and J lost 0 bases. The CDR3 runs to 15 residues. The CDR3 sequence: CASSLERGSYNEQFF. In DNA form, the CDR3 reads TGTGCCAGCAGCTTAGAGCGGGGCTCCTACAATGAGCAGTTCTTC.

DNA of the CDR3: TGTGCCAGCAGCGACGCGGGGGGACCGAACACTGAAGCTTTCTTT. Amino acid sequence: CASSDAGGPNTEAFF. The chain couples TRBV7-3 to TRBJ1-1, with TRBD1 as a possible D gene (5 bases). V was clipped by 5 bases and J by 1 base, with 14 bases between them. The CDR3 has 15 residues. Germline CDR1 and CDR2: SGHTA and FQGTGA.

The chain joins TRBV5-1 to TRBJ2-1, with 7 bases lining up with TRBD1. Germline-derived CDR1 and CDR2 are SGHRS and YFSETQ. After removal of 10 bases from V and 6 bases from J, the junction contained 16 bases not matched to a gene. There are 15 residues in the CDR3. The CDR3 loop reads CARPLRDREGNEQFF. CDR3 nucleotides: TGCGCCCGTCCCTTAAGGGACAGAGAGGGCAATGAGCAGTTCTTC.

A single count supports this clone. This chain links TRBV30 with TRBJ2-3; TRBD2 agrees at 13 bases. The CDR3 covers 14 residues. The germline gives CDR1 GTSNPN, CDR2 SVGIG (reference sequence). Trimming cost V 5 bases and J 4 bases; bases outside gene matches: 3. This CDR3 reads CAWGTSGNADTQYF. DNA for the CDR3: TGTGCCTGGGGGACTAGCGGGAACGCAGATACGCAGTATTTT.

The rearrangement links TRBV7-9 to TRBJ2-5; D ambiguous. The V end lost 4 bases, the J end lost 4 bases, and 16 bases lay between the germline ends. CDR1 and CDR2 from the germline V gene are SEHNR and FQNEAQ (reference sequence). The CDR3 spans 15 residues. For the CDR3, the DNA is TGTGCCAGCAGCTCCCCCAACGGCCCAGGAGAGACCCAGTACTTC. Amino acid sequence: CASSSPNGPGETQYF. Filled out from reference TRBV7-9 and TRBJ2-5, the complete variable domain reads DTGVSQNPRHKITKRGQNVTFRCDPISEHNRLYWYRQTLGQGPEFLTYFQNEAQLEKSRLLSDRFSAERPKGSFSTLEIQRTEQGDSAMYLCASSSPNGPGETQYFGPGTRLLVL.

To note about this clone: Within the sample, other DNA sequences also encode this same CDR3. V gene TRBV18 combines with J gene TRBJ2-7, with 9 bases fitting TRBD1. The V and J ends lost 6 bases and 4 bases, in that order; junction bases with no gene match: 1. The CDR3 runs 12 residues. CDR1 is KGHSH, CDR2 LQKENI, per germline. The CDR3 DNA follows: TGTGCCAGCTCGGGACAGGGTTACGAGCAGTACTTC. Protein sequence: CASSGQGYEQYF. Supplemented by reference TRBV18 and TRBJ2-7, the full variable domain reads NAGVMQNPRHLVRRRGQEARLRCSPMKGHSHVYWYRQLPEEGLKFMVYLQKENIIDESGMPKERFSAEFPKEGPSILRIQQVVRGDSAAYFCASSGQGYEQYFGPGTRLTVT.

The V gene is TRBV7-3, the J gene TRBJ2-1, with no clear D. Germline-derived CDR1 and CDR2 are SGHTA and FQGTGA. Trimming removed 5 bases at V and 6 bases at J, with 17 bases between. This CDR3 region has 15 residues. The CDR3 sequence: CASSNASFPPNEQFF. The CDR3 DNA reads TGTGCCAGCAGCAACGCAAGCTTTCCACCCAATGAGCAGTTCTTC.

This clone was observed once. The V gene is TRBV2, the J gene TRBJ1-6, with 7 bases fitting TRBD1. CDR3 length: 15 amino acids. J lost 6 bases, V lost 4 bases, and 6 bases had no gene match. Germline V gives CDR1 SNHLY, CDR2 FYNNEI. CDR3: CASSVETGSNSPLHF. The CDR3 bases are TGTGCCAGCAGTGTAGAGACAGGGAGTAATTCACCCCTCCACTTT.

The chain's CDR3 is CASSLAGGSNSPLHF. For the CDR3, the DNA is TGCGCCAGCAGCTTGGCAGGGGGAAGTAATTCACCCCTCCACTTT. The chain has TRBV5-1 and TRBJ1-6; 7 nucleotides agree with TRBD1. The junction had 3 bases not matched to a gene; V was cut back by 0 bases and J by 6 bases. Germline CDR1 is SGHRS and CDR2 is YFSETQ. This CDR3 is built from 15 residues. Full variable domain (missing parts from reference TRBV5-1 and TRBJ1-6): KAGVTQTPRYLIKTRGQQVTLSCSPISGHRSVSWYQQTPGQGLQFLFEYFSETQRNKGNFPGRFSGRQFSNSRSEMNVSTLELGDSALYLCASSLAGGSNSPLHFGNGTRLTVT.

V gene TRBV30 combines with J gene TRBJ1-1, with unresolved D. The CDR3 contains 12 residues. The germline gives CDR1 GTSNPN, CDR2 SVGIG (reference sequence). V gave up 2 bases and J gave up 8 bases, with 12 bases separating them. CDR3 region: CAWSSPLSEAFF. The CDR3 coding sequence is TGTGCCTGGAGTTCCCCCCTATCAGAAGCTTTCTTT.

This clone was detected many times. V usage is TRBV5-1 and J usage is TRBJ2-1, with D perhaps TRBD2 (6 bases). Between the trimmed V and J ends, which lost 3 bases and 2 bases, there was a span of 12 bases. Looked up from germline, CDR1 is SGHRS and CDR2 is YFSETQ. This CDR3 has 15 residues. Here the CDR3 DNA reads TGCGCCAGCAGCTCCTTAGCGGACACCTACAATGAGCAGTTCTTC. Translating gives CASSSLADTYNEQFF.

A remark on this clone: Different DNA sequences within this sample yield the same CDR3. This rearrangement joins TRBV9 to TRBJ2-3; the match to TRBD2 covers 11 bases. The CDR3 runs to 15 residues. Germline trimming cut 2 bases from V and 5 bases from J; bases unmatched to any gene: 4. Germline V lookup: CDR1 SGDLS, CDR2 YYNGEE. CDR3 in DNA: TGTGCCAGCAGCGTTGGAACTAGCGGGGGAGATACGCAGTATTTT. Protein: CASSVGTSGGDTQYF.

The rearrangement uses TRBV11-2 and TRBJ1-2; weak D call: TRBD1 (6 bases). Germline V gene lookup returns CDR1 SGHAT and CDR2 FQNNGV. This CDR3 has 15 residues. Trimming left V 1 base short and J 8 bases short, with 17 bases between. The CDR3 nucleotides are TGTGCCAGCAGCTTAGCGGACTTAACAGGGACCGGCTACACCTTC. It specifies CASSLADLTGTGYTF.

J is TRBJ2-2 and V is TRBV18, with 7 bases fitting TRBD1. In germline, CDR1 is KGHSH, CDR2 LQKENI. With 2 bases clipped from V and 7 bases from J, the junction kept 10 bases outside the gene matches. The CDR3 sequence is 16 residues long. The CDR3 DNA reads TGTGCCAGCTCACCATGGGACAGATTTAAAATCGGGGAGCTGTTTTTT. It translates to CASSPWDRFKIGELFF. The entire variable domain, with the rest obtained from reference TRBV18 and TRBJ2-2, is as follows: NAGVMQNPRHLVRRRGQEARLRCSPMKGHSHVYWYRQLPEEGLKFMVYLQKENIIDESGMPKERFSAEFPKEGPSILRIQQVVRGDSAAYFCASSPWDRFKIGELFFGEGSRLTVL.

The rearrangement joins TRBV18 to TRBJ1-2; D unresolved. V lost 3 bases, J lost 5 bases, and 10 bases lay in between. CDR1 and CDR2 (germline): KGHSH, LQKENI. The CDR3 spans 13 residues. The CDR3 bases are TGTGCCAGCTCACCTGGGGAGTCGTATGGCTACACCTTC. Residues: CASSPGESYGYTF. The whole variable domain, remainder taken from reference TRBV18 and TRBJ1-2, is NAGVMQNPRHLVRRRGQEARLRCSPMKGHSHVYWYRQLPEEGLKFMVYLQKENIIDESGMPKERFSAEFPKEGPSILRIQQVVRGDSAAYFCASSPGESYGYTFGSGTRLTVV.

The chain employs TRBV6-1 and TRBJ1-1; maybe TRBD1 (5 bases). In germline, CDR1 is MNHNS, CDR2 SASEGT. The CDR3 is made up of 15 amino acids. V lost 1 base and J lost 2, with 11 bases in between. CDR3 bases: TGTGCCAGCAGTGAAGGGGGCAGCATTAACACTGAAGCTTTCTTT. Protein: CASSEGGSINTEAFF.

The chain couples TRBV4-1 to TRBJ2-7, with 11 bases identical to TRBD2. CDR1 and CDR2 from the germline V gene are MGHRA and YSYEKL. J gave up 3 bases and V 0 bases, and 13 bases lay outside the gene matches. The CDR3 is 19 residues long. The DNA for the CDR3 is TGCGCCAGCAGCCAAGATCCCGCTACTAGCGGGAGAAGGAACTACGAGCAGTACTTC. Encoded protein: CASSQDPATSGRRNYEQYF.

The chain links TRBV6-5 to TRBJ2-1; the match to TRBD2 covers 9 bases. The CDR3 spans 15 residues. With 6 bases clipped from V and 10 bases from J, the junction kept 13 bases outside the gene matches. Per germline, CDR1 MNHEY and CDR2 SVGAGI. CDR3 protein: CASSRSGGGGVEQFF. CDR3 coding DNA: TGTGCCAGCAGCCGTAGCGGGGGCGGTGGTGTGGAGCAGTTCTTC.